Below, 5 T cell receptor beta chains from the same sample are listed, as sequenced in a study of blood T cells in healthy people across ages (dated by TCRdb to the mid-2010s). The library was made by 5' RACE. This sample was sequenced with an Illumina HiSeq 2500. A second about 7 to 11 cycle PCR used a sample-barcoded 5' primer and a J-beta primer mix. TCRdb reprocessing: public reads trimmed at Q25 with fastp, clones called with MiXCR, in-frame beta chains kept. Entries that share a CDR3 protein sequence are merged under the most common genes and DNA. Present in this sample are fewer than 1,000,000 distinct CDR3 sequences, 46% of which were seen just once. The ten largest account for 15% to 20% of the sample. The sample taken for sequencing was blood. The source is an elderly man in good health.

This sequence joins TRBV29-1 and TRBJ2-1; the match to TRBD2 covers 9 bases. CDR3 size: 13 residues. V shed 6 bases, J shed 6 bases, and the junction held 6 bases outside the gene matches. Germline V gene sequence: CDR1 SQVTM, CDR2 ANQGSEA. CDR3 in DNA: TGCAGCGTCGAGCGGGGGGCCATCAATGAGCAGTTCTTC. It yields the protein CSVERGAINEQFF.

This clonotype was seen only a few times. Here the CDR3 reads CSVRQASRSYEQYF. CDR3 bases: TGCAGTGTCCGGCAGGCTAGCCGATCCTACGAGCAGTACTTC. The V and J genes are TRBV20-1 and TRBJ2-7; TRBD2 is a possible D gene (5 bases). V dropped 7 bases and J dropped 1 base, with 17 bases sitting between them. The CDR3 is 14 residues long. Germline CDR1 is DFQATT and CDR2 is SNEGSKA (reference sequence).

The CDR3 region is CASGQTDMNTEAFF. Here the CDR3 DNA reads TGCGCCAGCGGGCAGACAGACATGAACACTGAAGCTTTCTTT. The chain has TRBV5-1 and TRBJ1-1; D perhaps matches TRBD1 (5 bases). V lost 7 bases, J lost 0 bases, and 13 bases lay in between. Per the germline V gene, CDR1 is SGHRS and CDR2 is YFSETQ. The length of the CDR3 is 14 residues.

CDR3 amino acids: CASSASLAGGYNEQFF. The CDR3 DNA sequence: TGTGCCAGCAGTGCTTCCCTAGCGGGGGGCTACAATGAGCAGTTCTTC. J is TRBJ2-1 and V is TRBV25-1; 11 bases map to TRBD2. Germline CDR1 reads MGHDK; CDR2 reads SYGVNS. The V and J ends lost 4 bases and 3 bases, in that order; junction bases with no gene match: 5. This CDR3 is built from 16 residues. Together with reference TRBV25-1 and TRBJ2-1, the CDR3 gives the full variable domain: EADIYQTPRYLVIGTGKKITLECSQTMGHDKMYWYQQDPGMELHLIHYSYGVNSTEKGDLSSESTVSRIRTEHFPLTLESARPSHTSQYLCASSASLAGGYNEQFFGPGTRLTVL.

As for this clonotype: A much bigger clone sits one base away, suggesting this may be a read error. This chain connects TRBV4-2 to TRBJ2-1; 11 nucleotides line up with TRBD2. There are 15 residues in the CDR3. CDR1 and CDR2 from the germline V gene are LGHNA and YNFKEQ. The CDR3: CASSQVAGGYNERFF. The CDR3 DNA is TGTGCCAGCAGCCAAGTAGCGGGAGGGTACAATGAGCGGTTCTTC.